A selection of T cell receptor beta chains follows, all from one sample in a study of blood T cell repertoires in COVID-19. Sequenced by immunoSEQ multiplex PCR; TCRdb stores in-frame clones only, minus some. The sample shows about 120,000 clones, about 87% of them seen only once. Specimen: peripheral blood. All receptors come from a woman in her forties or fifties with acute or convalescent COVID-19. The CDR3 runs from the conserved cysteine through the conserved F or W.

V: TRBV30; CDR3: CAWSLPGPFRGAGGNQPQHF
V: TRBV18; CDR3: CASSAGRGEKLFF
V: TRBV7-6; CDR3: CASSRTSGAHTDTQYF
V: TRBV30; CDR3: CAWILSGGGYTF
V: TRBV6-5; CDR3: CASSLSGQGRNQPQHF
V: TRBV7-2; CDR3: CASSLRGQTNTEAFF
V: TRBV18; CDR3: CASSPPLGRANSPLHF
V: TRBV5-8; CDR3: CASSLVRDTQYF
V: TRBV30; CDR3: CAWSGQFVGGEQFF
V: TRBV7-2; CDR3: CASSRAQGAREKLFF
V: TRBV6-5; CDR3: CASRRGGPDYGYTF